This T cell receptor beta chain is drawn from a study of blood T cell repertoires in COVID-19. The overall study: COVID-19 samples from acute and convalescent phases originated in the United States, Italy and Spain. PBMCs, B-cell-depleted T cells, or T cells were the source of the cDNA or gDNA that made up the material.

This CDR3 is built from 15 residues. The germline CDR1 and CDR2 sequences are SGHRS and YFSETQ. Trimming pared 3 bases from V and 4 bases from J, leaving 17 bases between. Source study methods: For nucleated cells, counts were estimated from reference gene primer amplification. Method: immunoSEQ multiplex PCR; TCRdb's copy keeps in-frame clones and lacks some. V, J and clone size derive from that table, while D and trimming were established from the DNA sequence. Counted here are around 700,000 clones, over 80% occurring once; the ten biggest clones make up roughly 0.25%. The receptor was isolated from a woman under 30 with acute or convalescent COVID-19. This chain connects TRBV5-1 to TRBJ2-7; a weak D match, TRBD2 (5 bases). Sequenced: peripheral blood. CDR3 in DNA: TGCGCCAGCAGCTGGATGACGGGGATTGGTTACGAGCAGTACTTC. Translating gives CASSWMTGIGYEQYF.